The clone carrying this T cell receptor (beta chain) was counted only a few times. The antigen is unknown. Trimming took off 2 bases at V and 0 bases at J, with 8 bases between the two ends. The CDR3 spans 15 residues. Germline V gene sequence: CDR1 SGHKS, CDR2 YYEKEE (reference sequence). This sample stems from a study of cytotoxic CD8 clonotypes in ibrutinib-treated CLL. Study in general: Each sample contained, on average, just over 250,000 productive templates and about 88,000 productive rearrangements.

Study-level findings and limits: A difference in sampling times existed between sustained-remission and progressing patients. Pretreatment clonality was elevated relative to age-matched healthy donors and paralleled circulating CD8+ T-cell counts. Clonality showed a rise at ibrutinib response that reversed toward baseline at progression.

Generated by immunoSEQ multiplex PCR, the TCRdb table keeps only in-frame clones and is missing some. The sample lists around 140,000 clones, around three quarters occurring once. This material consisted of PBMCs, taken after 12 months of ibrutinib treatment. This sequence was found in a human donor with chronic lymphocytic leukemia. The rearrangement joins TRBV5-5 to TRBJ1-4; no clear D gene. CDR3 coding DNA: TGTGCCAGCAGCTTTGCTACCTCAACTAATGAAAAACTGTTTTTT. Its translation: CASSFATSTNEKLFF.